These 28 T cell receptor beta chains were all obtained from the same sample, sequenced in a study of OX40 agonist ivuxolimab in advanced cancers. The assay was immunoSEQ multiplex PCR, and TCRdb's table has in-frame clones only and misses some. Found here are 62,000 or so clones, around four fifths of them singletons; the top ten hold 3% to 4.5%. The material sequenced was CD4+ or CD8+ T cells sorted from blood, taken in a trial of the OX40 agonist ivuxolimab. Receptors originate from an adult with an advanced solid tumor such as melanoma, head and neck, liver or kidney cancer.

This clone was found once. The CDR3 region has the DNA TGCGCCAGCAGAGCACCGGGACAGGGGCGACATTCACCCCTCCACTTT. Protein sequence: CASRAPGQGRHSPLHF. The chain uses TRBV4-1 and TRBJ1-6; 10 bases fit TRBD1. The CDR3 has 16 amino acids. V trimming: 6 bases; J trimming: 8 bases; junction bases outside the gene matches: 10. Germline values: CDR1 MGHRA, CDR2 YSYEKL.

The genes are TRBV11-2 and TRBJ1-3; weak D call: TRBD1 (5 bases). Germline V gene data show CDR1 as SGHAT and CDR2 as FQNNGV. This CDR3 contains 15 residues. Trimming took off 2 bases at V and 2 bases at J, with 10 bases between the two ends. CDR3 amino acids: CASSLSGAAGNTIYF. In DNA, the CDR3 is TGTGCCAGCAGCTTATCCGGGGCGGCTGGAAACACCATATATTTT.

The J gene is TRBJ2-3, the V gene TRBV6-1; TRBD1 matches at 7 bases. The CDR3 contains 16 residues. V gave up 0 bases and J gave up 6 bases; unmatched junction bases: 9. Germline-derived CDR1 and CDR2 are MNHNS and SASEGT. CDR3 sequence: CASSEAWTGFSDTQYF. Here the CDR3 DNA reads TGTGCCAGCAGTGAAGCCTGGACAGGTTTCTCCGATACGCAGTATTTT.

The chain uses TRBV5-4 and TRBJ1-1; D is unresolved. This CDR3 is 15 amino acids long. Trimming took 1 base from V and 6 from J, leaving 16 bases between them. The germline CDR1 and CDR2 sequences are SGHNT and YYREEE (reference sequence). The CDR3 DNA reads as TGTGCCAGCAGCTTGTGGCGGGGAGGACGTGCTGAAGCTTTCTTT. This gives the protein CASSLWRGGRAEAFF.

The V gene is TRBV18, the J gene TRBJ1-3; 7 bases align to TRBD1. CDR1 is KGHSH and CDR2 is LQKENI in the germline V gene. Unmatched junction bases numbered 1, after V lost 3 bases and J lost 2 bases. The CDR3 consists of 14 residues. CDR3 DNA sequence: TGTGCCAGCTCACCCGGGACAGCTGGAAACACCATATATTTT. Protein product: CASSPGTAGNTIYF.

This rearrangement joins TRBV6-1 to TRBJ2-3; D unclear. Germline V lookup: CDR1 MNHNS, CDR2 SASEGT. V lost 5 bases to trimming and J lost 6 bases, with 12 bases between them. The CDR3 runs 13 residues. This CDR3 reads CASSLNMLDTQYF. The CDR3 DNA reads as TGTGCCAGCAGTCTCAATATGCTGGATACGCAGTATTTT.

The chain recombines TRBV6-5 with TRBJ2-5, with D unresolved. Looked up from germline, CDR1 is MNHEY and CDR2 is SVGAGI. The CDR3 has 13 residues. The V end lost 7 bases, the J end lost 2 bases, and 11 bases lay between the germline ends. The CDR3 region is CASISSSQETQYF. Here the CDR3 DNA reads TGTGCCAGCATCTCTTCTAGTCAAGAGACCCAGTACTTC.

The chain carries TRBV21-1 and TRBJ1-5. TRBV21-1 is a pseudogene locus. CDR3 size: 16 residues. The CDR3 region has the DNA TGTGCCAGCAGCAAAGCGGGAGGGTGTGCCAATCAGCCCCAGCATTTT. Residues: CASSKAGGCANQPQHF.

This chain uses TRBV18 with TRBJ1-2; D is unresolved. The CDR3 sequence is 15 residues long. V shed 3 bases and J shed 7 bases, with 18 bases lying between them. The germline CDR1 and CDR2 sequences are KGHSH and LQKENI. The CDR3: CASSPYASPKGGYTF. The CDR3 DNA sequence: TGTGCCAGCTCACCTTACGCCTCCCCTAAGGGTGGCTACACCTTC.

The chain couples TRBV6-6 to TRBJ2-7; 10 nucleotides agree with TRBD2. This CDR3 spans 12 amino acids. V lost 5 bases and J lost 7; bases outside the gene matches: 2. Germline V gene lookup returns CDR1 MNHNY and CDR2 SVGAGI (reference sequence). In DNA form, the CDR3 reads TGTGCCAGCAGTACTAGCGGGGAGGAGCAGTACTTC. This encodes CASSTSGEEQYF.

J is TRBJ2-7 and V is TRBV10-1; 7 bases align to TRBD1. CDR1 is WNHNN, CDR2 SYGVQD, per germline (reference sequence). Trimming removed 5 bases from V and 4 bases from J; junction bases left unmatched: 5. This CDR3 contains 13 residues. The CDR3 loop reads CASSRDSHYEQYF. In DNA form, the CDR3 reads TGCGCCAGCAGTCGGGACAGCCATTACGAGCAGTACTTC.

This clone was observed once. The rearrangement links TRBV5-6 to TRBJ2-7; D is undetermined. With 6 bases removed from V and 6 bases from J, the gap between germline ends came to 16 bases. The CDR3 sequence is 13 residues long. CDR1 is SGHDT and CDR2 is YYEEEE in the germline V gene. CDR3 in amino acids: CASTLFRVLEQYF. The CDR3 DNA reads TGTGCCAGCACCCTCTTTAGGGTCCTCGAGCAGTACTTC.

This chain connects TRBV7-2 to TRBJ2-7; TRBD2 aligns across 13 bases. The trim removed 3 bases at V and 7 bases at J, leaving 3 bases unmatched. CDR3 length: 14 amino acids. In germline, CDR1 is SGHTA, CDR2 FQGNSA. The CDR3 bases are TGTGCCAGCAGCTTGGGACTAGCGGGACGGGAGCAGTACTTC. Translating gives CASSLGLAGREQYF.

DNA of the CDR3: TGCGCCAGCAGCCAAGATCACGATCCGCGCGGAAACACCATATATTTT. It yields the protein CASSQDHDPRGNTIYF. This sequence joins TRBV4-3 and TRBJ1-3, with D unresolved. The length of the CDR3 is 16 residues. The V end was cut by 0 bases, the J end by 4 bases, with 13 bases between. Germline CDR1 and CDR2: LGHNA and YSLEER.

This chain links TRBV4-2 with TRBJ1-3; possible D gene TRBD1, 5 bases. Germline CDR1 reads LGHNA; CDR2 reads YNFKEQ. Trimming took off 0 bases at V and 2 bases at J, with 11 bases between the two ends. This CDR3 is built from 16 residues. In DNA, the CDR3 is TGTGCCAGCAGCCAAGAATCGAGGGGCACTGGAAACACCATATATTTT. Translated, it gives CASSQESRGTGNTIYF.

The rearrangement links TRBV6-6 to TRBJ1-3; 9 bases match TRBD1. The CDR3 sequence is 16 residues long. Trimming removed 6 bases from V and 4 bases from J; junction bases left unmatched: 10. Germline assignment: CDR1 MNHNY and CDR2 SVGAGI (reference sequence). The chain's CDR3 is CASSPSGTGSGNTIYF. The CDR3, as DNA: TGTGCCAGCAGCCCATCCGGGACAGGGTCAGGAAACACCATATATTTT.

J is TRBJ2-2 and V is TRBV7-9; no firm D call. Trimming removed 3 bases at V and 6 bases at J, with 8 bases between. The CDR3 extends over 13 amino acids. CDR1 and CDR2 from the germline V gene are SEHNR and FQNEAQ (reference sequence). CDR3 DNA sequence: TGTGCCAGCAGCTTTCGTGGAGCCGGGGAGCTGTTTTTT. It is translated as CASSFRGAGELFF.

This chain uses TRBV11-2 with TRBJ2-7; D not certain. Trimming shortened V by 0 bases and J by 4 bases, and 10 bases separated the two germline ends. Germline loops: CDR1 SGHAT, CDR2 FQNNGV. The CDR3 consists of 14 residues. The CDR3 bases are TGTGCCAGCAGCTTAGATCCCACCACGTACGAGCAGTACTTC. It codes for CASSLDPTTYEQYF.

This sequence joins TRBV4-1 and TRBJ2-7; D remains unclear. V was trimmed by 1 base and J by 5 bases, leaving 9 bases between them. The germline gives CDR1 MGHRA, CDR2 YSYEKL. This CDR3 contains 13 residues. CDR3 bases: TGCGCCAGCAGCCAAGTAGGTAGGGACGAGCAGTACTTC. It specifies CASSQVGRDEQYF.

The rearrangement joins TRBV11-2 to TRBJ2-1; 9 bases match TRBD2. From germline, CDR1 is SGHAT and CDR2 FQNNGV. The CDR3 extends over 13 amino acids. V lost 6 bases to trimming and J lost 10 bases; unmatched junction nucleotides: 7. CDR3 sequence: CASSRGRVGEQFF. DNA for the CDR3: TGTGCCAGCAGTCGCGGGAGGGTGGGGGAGCAGTTCTTC.

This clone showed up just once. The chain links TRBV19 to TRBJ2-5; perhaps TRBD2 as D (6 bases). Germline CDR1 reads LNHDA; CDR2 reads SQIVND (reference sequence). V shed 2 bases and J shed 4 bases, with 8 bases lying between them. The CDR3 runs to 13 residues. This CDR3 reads CASSISGAETQYF. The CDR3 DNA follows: TGTGCCAGTAGTATATCGGGAGCAGAGACCCAGTACTTC.

Here the CDR3 reads CATSSGSWETQYF. The CDR3 nucleotides are TGTGCCACCAGTAGCGGGAGTTGGGAGACCCAGTACTTC. This chain uses TRBV15 with TRBJ2-5, with 9 bases aligning to TRBD2. Germline values: CDR1 LNHNV, CDR2 YYDKDF (reference sequence). The J segment lost 5 bases and the V segment lost 6 bases, leaving 4 bases of the junction unmatched. CDR3 length equals 13 residues.

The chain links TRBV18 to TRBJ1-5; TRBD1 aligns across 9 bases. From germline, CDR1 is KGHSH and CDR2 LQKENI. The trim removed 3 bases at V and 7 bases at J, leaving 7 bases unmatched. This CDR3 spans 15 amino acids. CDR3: CASSPGTGWQQPQHF. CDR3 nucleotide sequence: TGTGCCAGCTCACCCGGGACAGGGTGGCAACAGCCCCAGCATTTT. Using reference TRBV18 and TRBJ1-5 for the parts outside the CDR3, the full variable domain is NAGVMQNPRHLVRRRGQEARLRCSPMKGHSHVYWYRQLPEEGLKFMVYLQKENIIDESGMPKERFSAEFPKEGPSILRIQQVVRGDSAAYFCASSPGTGWQQPQHFGDGTRLSIL.

CDR3 residues: CASSPREDTQYF. DNA for the CDR3: TGTGCCAGCAGCCCCCGGGAAGATACGCAGTATTTT. The V gene is TRBV7-6, the J gene TRBJ2-3, with a possible D match to TRBD2 (5 bases). The CDR3 has 12 residues. Germline V gene sequence: CDR1 SGHVS, CDR2 FNYEAQ. The ends were cut back, 5 bases at V and 5 bases at J, with 8 bases in the middle.

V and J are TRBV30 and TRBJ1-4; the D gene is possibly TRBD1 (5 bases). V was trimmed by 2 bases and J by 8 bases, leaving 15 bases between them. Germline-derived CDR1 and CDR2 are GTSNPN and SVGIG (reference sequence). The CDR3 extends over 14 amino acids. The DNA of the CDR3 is TGTGCCTGGAGTCCTATGGGGGGTGGGGAAAAACTGTTTTTT. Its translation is CAWSPMGGGEKLFF.

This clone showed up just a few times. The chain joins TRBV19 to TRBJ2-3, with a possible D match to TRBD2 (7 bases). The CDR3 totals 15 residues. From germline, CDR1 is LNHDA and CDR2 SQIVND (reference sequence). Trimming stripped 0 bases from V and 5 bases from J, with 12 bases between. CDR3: CASSIEGGGGDTQYF. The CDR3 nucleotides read TGTGCCAGTAGTATAGAAGGAGGGGGGGGAGATACGCAGTATTTT.

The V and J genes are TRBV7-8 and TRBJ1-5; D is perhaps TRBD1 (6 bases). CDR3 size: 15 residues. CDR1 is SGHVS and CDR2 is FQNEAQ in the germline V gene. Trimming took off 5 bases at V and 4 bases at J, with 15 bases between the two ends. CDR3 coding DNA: TGTGCCAGCAGCAGCCCAGAGGGGGAAAATCAGCCCCAGCATTTT. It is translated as CASSSPEGENQPQHF.

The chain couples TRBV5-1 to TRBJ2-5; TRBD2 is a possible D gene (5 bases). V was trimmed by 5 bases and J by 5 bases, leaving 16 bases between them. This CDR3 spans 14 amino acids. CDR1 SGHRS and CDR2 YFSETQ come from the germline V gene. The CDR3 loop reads CASRSTGVFETQYF. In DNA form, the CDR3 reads TGCGCCAGCAGGTCGACCGGGGTTTTTGAGACCCAGTACTTC.